The 17 T cell receptor beta chains reported below all come from one sample, sequenced in a study of shared clonotypes between healthy human individuals. The repertoire was sequenced with immunoSEQ multiplex PCR; TCRdb's copy has only in-frame clones and lacks some. The table shows about half a million clones, with almost 80% occurring only once. The sequencing input was PBMCs. The receptors come from a middle-aged woman in good health. Some clones in this sample may be carry-over from other donors' samples.

The chain uses TRBV7-9 and TRBJ1-4; 10 bases match TRBD1. This CDR3 spans 18 amino acids. The V gene's germline CDR1 is SEHNR and CDR2 FQNEAQ (reference sequence). The ends lost 5 bases at V and 1 base at J; junction bases unmatched: 10. CDR3 sequence: CASSHRDRGFGTNEKLFF. Written as DNA, the CDR3 is TGTGCCAGCAGCCACCGGGACAGGGGCTTCGGAACTAATGAAAAACTGTTTTTT.

The CDR3 region has the DNA TGCGCCAGCAGCCAACTAACGACGCCTTCTAACTATGGCTACACCTTC. Its protein product is CASSQLTTPSNYGYTF. The chain links TRBV4-1 to TRBJ1-2; D uncertain. V shed 2 bases and J shed 0 bases, with 13 bases lying between them. In germline, CDR1 is MGHRA, CDR2 YSYEKL. CDR3 length: 16 residues.

V and J are TRBV27 and TRBJ2-1, with a weak D call TRBD1 (5 bases). Per the germline V gene, CDR1 is MNHEY and CDR2 is SMNVEV (reference sequence). V shed 3 bases and J shed 0 bases, with 9 bases lying between them. The CDR3 consists of 15 residues. This chain's CDR3 is CASSFGQGSYNEQFF. The CDR3 DNA follows: TGTGCCAGCAGTTTTGGCCAGGGCTCCTACAATGAGCAGTTCTTC.

The V and J genes are TRBV6-5 and TRBJ1-2; 9 bases map to TRBD1. The CDR3 spans 15 residues. The germline V gene encodes CDR1 MNHEY and CDR2 SVGAGI. V lost 2 bases to trimming and J lost 2 bases; unmatched junction nucleotides: 3. The CDR3 nucleotides read TGTGCCAGCAGTTACGGGACAGGGTTAAACTATGGCTACACCTTC. Translating gives CASSYGTGLNYGYTF.

This clone occurred a few times. This sequence joins TRBV7-6 and TRBJ1-1; D is possibly TRBD1 (5 bases). The CDR3 consists of 14 residues. CDR1 and CDR2 from the germline V gene are SGHVS and FNYEAQ. Trimming removed 0 bases at V and 7 bases at J, with 12 bases between. The chain's CDR3 is CASSLAAGGGEAFF. Here the CDR3 DNA reads TGTGCCAGCAGCTTAGCGGCCGGGGGTGGTGAAGCTTTCTTT.

With respect to this clone: This may come from a read error, since a much larger clone is one base off. The genes are TRBV5-6 and TRBJ2-7; 9 nucleotides agree with TRBD1. With 0 bases clipped from V and 2 bases from J, the junction kept 0 bases outside the gene matches. This CDR3 is built from 14 residues. The germline V gene encodes CDR1 SGHDT and CDR2 YYEEEE. CDR3 in amino acids: CASSLGDRAYEQYF. The CDR3 DNA sequence: TGTGCCAGCAGCTTGGGGGACAGGGCCTACGAGCAGTACTTC.

This chain connects TRBV28 to TRBJ1-2, with D possibly TRBD1 on 5 matching bases. Trimming pared 3 bases from V and 6 bases from J, leaving 14 bases between. Germline assignment: CDR1 MDHEN and CDR2 SYDVKM. The CDR3 runs to 14 residues. Written as DNA, the CDR3 is TGTGCCAGCAGTTTCGACAGCCGCCGTGATGGCTACACCTTC. Translating it yields CASSFDSRRDGYTF.

The chain uses TRBV29-1 and TRBJ2-7; D not resolved. Per the germline V gene, CDR1 is SQVTM and CDR2 is ANQGSEA. The CDR3 spans 12 residues. V lost 4 bases, J lost 2 bases, and 9 bases lay in between. This chain's CDR3 is CSVALATYEQYF. The CDR3, as DNA: TGCAGCGTTGCCCTGGCAACCTACGAGCAGTACTTC.

Written as DNA, the CDR3 is TGTGCCAGCAGTCGCTCGGGCGGGAGCTCCTACGAGCAGTACTTC. This encodes CASSRSGGSSYEQYF. This rearrangement joins TRBV2 to TRBJ2-7, with 7 bases matching TRBD2. Germline CDR1 is SNHLY and CDR2 is FYNNEI. J was trimmed by 0 bases and V by 5 bases; bases with no gene match: 7. The CDR3 runs 15 residues. Filled out from reference TRBV2 and TRBJ2-7, the complete variable domain reads EPEVTQTPSHQVTQMGQEVILRCVPISNHLYFYWYRQILGQKVEFLVSFYNNEISEKSEIFDDQFSVERPDGSNFTLKIRSTKLEDSAMYFCASSRSGGSSYEQYFGPGTRLTVT.

The chain has TRBV7-8 and TRBJ1-5, with 11 nucleotides matching TRBD1. Germline CDR1 reads SGHVS; CDR2 reads FQNEAQ. Losses at the gene ends were 2 bases for V and 3 bases for J; bases not matched to a gene: 6. CDR3 length: 17 amino acids. The DNA for the CDR3 is TGTGCCAGCAGCTTATGGACAGGGGGCTATGACAATCAGCCCCAGCATTTT. As protein: CASSLWTGGYDNQPQHF.

The chain employs TRBV2 and TRBJ2-1; 8 bases are shared with TRBD2. This CDR3 spans 14 amino acids. CDR1 is SNHLY and CDR2 is FYNNEI in the germline V gene. V shed 6 bases and J 4 bases; nucleotides not matched to a gene: 5. CDR3 sequence: CASRASGGYNEQFF. CDR3 coding DNA: TGTGCCAGCAGGGCGAGCGGGGGATACAATGAGCAGTTCTTC.

This chain links TRBV30 with TRBJ2-7; no clear D gene. Trimming shortened V by 0 bases and J by 2 bases, and 11 bases separated the two germline ends. Germline CDR1 GTSNPN, CDR2 SVGIG (reference sequence). The CDR3 has 14 residues. The CDR3 DNA reads as TGTGCCTGGAGTGTAGGATCCAGCGCCTACGAGCAGTACTTC. Protein: CAWSVGSSAYEQYF.

The DNA of the CDR3 is TGTGCCAGCTCACCACGCGGGGACGAGCAGTTCTTC. It encodes CASSPRGDEQFF. This chain joins TRBV18 and TRBJ2-1; D might be TRBD2 (6 bases). CDR1 is KGHSH and CDR2 is LQKENI in the germline V gene. The V end lost 1 base, the J end lost 10 bases, and 8 bases lay between the germline ends. The CDR3 runs to 12 residues.

The chain recombines TRBV9 with TRBJ2-2; TRBD2 agrees at 14 bases. CDR3 length: 16 amino acids. V trimming: 4 bases; J trimming: 5 bases; junction bases outside the gene matches: 4. The germline V gene encodes CDR1 SGDLS and CDR2 YYNGEE. In nucleotides, the CDR3 is TGTGCCAGCAGCATGGGACTAGCGGGAGTTACCGGGGAGCTGTTTTTT. Amino acids: CASSMGLAGVTGELFF.

The CDR3 protein is CATSSFNTQYF. The CDR3, as DNA: TGTGCCACCAGCTCTTTCAATACGCAGTATTTT. J is TRBJ2-3 and V is TRBV15; unclear D gene. Trimming stripped 5 bases from V and 7 bases from J, with 7 bases between. This CDR3 region has 11 residues. Germline V gives CDR1 LNHNV, CDR2 YYDKDF (reference sequence).

With regard to this clone: A far more abundant clone sits one base away, making this likely a read error. At the DNA level, this CDR3 is encoded by other sequences in the same sample as well. This chain connects TRBV5-1 to TRBJ1-2; D is undetermined. Germline lookup yields CDR1 SGHRS and CDR2 YFSETQ. The CDR3 is 14 residues long. Trimming removed 4 bases at V and 2 bases at J, with 12 bases between. The CDR3 loop reads CASSPRDRNYGYTF. CDR3 sequence (DNA): TGCGCCAGCAGCCCGCGGGATAGAAACTATGGCTACACCTTC.

This chain connects TRBV7-8 to TRBJ2-1, with 14 bases lining up with TRBD2. The CDR3 has 15 residues. The J segment lost 8 bases and the V segment lost 5 bases, leaving 5 bases of the junction unmatched. CDR1 and CDR2 (germline): SGHVS, FQNEAQ. The CDR3 DNA reads TGTGCCAGCAGCCCGGGACTAGCGGGAGTCGATGAGCAGTTCTTC. Protein sequence: CASSPGLAGVDEQFF.